The TCR beta chain described here comes from a study of blood T cell repertoires in COVID-19. Study in general: Samples of COVID-19 (acute and convalescent) were obtained from the United States, Italy and Spain. T cells, B-cell-depleted T cells, or PBMCs supplied cDNA or gDNA.

Enrollment of patients from Seattle took place during active infection, with longitudinal follow-up. How the authors handled the data: For nucleated cells, counts were estimated from reference gene primer amplification. Clones were read by immunoSEQ multiplex PCR, and TCRdb kept only the in-frame ones, dropping some. For V, J and clone size, that table is used; D and trimming come from the DNA. The sample lists 200,000 to 300,000 clones, approximately 80% occurring once. The clonotype comes from a woman older than 75 with COVID-19, enrolled during active disease. Sequenced material: peripheral blood.

Written as DNA, the CDR3 is TGCACCAGCAGCTTCGGGACAGAACGCAATCAGCCCCAGCATTTT. It is translated as CTSSFGTERNQPQHF. The chain uses TRBV1 and TRBJ1-5; no DNA check was done on the table's D call, TRBD1. TRBV1 is annotated as a pseudogene. The CDR3 is 15 amino acids.